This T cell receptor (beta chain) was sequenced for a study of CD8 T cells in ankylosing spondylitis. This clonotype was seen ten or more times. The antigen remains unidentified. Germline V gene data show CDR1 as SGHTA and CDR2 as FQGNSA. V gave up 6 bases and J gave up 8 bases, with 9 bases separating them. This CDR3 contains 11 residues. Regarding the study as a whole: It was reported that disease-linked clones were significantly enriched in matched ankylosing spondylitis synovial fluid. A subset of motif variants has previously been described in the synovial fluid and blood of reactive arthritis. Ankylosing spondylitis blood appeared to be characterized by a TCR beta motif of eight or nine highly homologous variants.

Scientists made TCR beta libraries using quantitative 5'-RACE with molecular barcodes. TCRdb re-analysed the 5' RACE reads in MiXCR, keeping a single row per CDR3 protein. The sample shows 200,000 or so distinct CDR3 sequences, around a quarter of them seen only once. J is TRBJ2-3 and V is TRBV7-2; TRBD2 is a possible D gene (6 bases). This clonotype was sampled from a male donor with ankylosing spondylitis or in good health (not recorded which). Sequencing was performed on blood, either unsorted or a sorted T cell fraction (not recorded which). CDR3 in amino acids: CASRLGGTQYF. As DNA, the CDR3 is TGTGCCAGCAGGCTGGGGGGTACGCAGTATTTT.